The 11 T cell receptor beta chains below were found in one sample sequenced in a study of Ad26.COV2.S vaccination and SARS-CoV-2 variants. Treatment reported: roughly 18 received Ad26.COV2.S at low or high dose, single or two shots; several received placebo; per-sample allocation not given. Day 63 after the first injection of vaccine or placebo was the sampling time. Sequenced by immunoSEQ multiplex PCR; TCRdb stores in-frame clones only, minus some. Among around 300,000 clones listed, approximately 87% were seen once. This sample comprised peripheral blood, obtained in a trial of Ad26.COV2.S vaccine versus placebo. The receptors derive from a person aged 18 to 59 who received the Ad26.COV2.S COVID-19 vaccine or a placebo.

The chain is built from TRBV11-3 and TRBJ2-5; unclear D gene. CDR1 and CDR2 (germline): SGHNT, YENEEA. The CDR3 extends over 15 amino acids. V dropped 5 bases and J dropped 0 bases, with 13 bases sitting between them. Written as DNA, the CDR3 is TGTGCCAGCAGCACTGACTGGGGTTACCAAGAGACCCAGTACTTC. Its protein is CASSTDWGYQETQYF.

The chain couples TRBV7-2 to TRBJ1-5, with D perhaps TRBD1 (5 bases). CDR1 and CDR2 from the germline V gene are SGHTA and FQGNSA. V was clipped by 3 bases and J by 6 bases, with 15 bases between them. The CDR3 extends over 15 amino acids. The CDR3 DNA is TGTGCCAGCAGCTTGATGTCTGGGGCTGGTCAGCCCCAGCATTTT. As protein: CASSLMSGAGQPQHF. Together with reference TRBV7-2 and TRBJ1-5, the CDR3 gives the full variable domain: GAGVSQSPSNKVTEKGKDVELRCDPISGHTALYWYRQSLGQGLEFLIYFQGNSAPDKSGLPSDRFSAERTGGSVSTLTIQRTQQEDSAVYLCASSLMSGAGQPQHFGDGTRLSIL.

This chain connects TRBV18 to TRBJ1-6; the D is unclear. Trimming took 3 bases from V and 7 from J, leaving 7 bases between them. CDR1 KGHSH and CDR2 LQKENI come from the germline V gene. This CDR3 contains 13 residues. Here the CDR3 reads CASSPGRNSPLHF. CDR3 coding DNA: TGTGCCAGCTCACCTGGAAGGAATTCACCCCTCCACTTT. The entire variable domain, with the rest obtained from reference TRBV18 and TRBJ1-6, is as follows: NAGVMQNPRHLVRRRGQEARLRCSPMKGHSHVYWYRQLPEEGLKFMVYLQKENIIDESGMPKERFSAEFPKEGPSILRIQQVVRGDSAAYFCASSPGRNSPLHFGNGTRLTVT.

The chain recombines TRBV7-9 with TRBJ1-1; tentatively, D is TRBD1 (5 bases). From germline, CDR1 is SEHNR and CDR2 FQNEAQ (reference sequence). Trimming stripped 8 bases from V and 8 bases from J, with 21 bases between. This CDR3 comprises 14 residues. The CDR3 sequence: CASGETASAAEAFF. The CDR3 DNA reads TGTGCCAGCGGGGAGACAGCCTCGGCGGCCGAAGCTTTCTTT.

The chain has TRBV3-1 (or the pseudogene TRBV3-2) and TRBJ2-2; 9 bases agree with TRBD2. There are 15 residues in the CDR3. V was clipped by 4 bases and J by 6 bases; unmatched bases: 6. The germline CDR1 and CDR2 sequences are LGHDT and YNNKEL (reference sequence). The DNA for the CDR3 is TGTGCCAGCAGCCTCTCGGGACTAGCCCCCGGGGAGCTGTTTTTT. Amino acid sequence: CASSLSGLAPGELFF.

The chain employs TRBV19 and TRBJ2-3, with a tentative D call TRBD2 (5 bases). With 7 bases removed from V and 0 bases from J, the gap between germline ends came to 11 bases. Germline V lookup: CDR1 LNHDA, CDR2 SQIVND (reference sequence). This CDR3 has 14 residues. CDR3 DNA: TGTGCCAGTACTCCCCGGACTAGCACAGATACGCAGTATTTT. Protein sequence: CASTPRTSTDTQYF. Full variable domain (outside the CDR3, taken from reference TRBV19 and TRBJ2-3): DGGITQSPKYLFRKEGQNVTLSCEQNLNHDAMYWYRQDPGQGLRLIYYSQIVNDFQKGDIAEGYSVSREKKESFPLTVTSAQKNPTAFYLCASTPRTSTDTQYFGPGTRLTVL.

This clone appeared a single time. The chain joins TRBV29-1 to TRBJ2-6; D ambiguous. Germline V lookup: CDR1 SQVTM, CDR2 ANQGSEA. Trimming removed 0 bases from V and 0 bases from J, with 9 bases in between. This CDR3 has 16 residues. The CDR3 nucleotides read TGCAGCGTTGAAGACAGCCAGCTCTCTGGGGCCAACGTCCTGACTTTC. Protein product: CSVEDSQLSGANVLTF.

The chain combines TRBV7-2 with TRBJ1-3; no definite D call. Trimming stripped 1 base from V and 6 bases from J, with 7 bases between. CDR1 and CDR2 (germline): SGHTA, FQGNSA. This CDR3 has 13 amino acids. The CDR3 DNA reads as TGTGCCAGCAGCTTAGGATGGGCAAACACCATATATTTT. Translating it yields CASSLGWANTIYF.

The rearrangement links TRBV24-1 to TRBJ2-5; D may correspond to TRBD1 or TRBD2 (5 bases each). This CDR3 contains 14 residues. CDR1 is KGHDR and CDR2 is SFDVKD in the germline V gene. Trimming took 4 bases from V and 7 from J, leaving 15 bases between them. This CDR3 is CATSDPGAPGTQYF. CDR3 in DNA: TGTGCCACCAGTGACCCCGGGGCTCCAGGGACCCAGTACTTC.

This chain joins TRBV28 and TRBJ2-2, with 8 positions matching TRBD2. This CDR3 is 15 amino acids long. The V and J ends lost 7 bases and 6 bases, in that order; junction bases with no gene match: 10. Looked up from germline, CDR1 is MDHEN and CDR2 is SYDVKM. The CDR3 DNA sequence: TGTGCCAGCACCCCAGTCGGGGGGGCGGCCGGGGAGCTGTTTTTT. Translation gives CASTPVGGAAGELFF.

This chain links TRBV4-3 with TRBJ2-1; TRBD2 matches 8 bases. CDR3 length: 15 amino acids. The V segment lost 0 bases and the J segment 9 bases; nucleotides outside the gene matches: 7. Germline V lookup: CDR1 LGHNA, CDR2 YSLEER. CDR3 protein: CASSQEDLAGSEQFF. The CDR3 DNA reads TGCGCCAGCAGCCAAGAGGATCTAGCGGGCAGTGAGCAGTTCTTC.